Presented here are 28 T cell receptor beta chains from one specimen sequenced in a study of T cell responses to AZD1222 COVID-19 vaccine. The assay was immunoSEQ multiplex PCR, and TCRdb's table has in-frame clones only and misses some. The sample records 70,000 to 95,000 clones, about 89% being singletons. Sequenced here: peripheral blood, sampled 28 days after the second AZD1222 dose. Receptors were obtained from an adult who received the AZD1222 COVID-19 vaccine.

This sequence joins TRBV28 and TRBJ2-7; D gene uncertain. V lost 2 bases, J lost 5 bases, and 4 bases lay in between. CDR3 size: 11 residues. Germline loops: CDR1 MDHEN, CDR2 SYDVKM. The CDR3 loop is CASSLGNEQYF. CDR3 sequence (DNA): TGTGCCAGCAGTTTAGGCAACGAGCAGTACTTC.

CDR3 region: CSVDGGADTQYF. CDR3 DNA sequence: TGCAGCGTTGATGGGGGGGCAGATACGCAGTATTTT. V and J are TRBV29-1 and TRBJ2-3; TRBD2 agrees at 7 bases. Germline trimming cut 3 bases from V and 4 bases from J; bases unmatched to any gene: 1. CDR1 and CDR2 from the germline V gene are SQVTM and ANQGSEA. The CDR3 runs to 12 residues.

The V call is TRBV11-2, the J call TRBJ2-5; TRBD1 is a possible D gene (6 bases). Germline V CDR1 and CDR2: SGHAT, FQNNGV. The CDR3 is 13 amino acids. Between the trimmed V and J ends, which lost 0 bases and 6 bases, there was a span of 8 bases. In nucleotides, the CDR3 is TGTGCCAGCAGCTTAGACAGGGGAAAGACCCAGTACTTC. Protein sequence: CASSLDRGKTQYF.

This chain's CDR3 is CASRPVAGALIAQYF. CDR3 in DNA: TGTGCCAGCCGACCCGTAGCGGGGGCGCTAATAGCGCAGTACTTC. The chain recombines TRBV27 with TRBJ2-5; 9 nucleotides match TRBD2. CDR1 MNHEY and CDR2 SMNVEV come from the germline V gene (reference sequence). The CDR3 loop spans 15 amino acids. Losses at the gene ends were 8 bases for V and 11 bases for J; bases not matched to a gene: 18.

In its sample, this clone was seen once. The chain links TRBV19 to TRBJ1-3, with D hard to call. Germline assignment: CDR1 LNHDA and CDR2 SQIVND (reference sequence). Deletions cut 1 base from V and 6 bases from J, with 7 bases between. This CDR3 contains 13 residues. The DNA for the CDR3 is TGTGCCAGTAGTATAGGGAGCGAAAACACCATATATTTT. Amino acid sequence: CASSIGSENTIYF.

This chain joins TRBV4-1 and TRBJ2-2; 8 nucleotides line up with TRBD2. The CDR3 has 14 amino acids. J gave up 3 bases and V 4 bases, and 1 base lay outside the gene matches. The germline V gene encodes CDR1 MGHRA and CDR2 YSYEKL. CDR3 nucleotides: TGCGCCAGCAGCCCAGCGGGGGACACCGGGGAGCTGTTTTTT. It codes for CASSPAGDTGELFF.

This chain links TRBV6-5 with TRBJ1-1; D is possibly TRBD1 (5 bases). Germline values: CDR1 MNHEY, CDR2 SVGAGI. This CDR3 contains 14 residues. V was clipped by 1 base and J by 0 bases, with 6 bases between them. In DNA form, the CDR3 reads TGTGCCAGCAGTTACTACAGGATGAACACTGAAGCTTTCTTT. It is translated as CASSYYRMNTEAFF.

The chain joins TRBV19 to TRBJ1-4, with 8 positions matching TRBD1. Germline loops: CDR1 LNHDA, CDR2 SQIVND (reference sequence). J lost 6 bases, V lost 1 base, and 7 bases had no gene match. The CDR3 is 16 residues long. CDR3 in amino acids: CASSIAGQGADEKLFF. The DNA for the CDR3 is TGTGCCAGTAGTATAGCGGGCCAGGGGGCTGATGAAAAACTGTTTTTT.

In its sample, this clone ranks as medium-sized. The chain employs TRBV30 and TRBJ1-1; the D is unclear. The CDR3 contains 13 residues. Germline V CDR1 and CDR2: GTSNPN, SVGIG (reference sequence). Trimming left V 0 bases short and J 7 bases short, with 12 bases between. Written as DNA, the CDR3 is TGTGCCTGGAGTGTTACGTTCGGAGGTGAAGCTTTCTTT. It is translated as CAWSVTFGGEAFF.

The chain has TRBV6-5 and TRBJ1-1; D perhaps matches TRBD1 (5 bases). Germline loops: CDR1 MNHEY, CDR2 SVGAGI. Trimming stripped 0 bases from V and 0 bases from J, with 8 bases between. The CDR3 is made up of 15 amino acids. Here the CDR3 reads CASSYSGTVNTEAFF. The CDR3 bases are TGTGCCAGCAGTTACTCCGGGACTGTGAACACTGAAGCTTTCTTT.

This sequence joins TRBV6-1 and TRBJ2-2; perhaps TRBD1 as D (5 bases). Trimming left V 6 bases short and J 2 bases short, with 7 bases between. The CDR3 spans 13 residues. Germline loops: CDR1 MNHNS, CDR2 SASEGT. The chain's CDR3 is CASRDTNTGELFF. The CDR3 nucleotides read TGTGCCAGCAGGGACACCAACACCGGGGAGCTGTTTTTT.

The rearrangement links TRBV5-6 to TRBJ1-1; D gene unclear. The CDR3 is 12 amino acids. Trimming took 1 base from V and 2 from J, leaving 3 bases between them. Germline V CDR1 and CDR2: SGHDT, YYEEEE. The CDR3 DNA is TGTGCCAGCAGCTTGTTTAACACTGAAGCTTTCTTT. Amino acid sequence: CASSLFNTEAFF.

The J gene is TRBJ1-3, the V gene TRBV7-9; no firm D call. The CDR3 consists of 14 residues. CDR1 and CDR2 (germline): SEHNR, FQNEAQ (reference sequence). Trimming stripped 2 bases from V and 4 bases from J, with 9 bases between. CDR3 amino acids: CASSLKRVGNTIYF. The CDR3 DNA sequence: TGTGCCAGCAGCTTAAAGAGGGTGGGAAACACCATATATTTT.

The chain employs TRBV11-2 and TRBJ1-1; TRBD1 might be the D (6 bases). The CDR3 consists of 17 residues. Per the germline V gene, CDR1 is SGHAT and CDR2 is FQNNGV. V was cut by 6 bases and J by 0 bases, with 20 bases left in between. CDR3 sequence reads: CASSRRGGPRMNTEAFF. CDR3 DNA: TGTGCCAGCAGTCGGAGGGGGGGCCCTCGGATGAACACTGAAGCTTTCTTT.

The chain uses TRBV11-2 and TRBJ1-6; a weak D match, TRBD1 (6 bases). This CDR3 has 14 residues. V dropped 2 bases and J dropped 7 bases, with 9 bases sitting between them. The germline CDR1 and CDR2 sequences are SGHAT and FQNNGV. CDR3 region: CASSLNTGNSPLHF. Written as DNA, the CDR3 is TGTGCCAGCAGCTTAAACACAGGGAATTCACCCCTCCACTTT.

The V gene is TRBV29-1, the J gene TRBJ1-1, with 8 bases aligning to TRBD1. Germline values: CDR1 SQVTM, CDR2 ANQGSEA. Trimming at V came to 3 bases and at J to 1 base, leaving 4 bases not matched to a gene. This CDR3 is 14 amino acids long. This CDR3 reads CSVESGTGNTEAFF. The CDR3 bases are TGCAGCGTTGAGTCCGGGACAGGGAACACTGAAGCTTTCTTT.

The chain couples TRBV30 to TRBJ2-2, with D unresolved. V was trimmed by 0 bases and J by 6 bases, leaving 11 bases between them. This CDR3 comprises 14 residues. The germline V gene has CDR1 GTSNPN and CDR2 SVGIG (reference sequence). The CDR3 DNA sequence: TGTGCCTGGAGTGTTGGTTTAGTATCCGGGGAGCTGTTTTTT. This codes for CAWSVGLVSGELFF. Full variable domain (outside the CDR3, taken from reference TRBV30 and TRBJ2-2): SQTIHQWPATLVQPVGSPLSLECTVEGTSNPNLYWYRQAAGRGLQLLFYSVGIGQISSEVPQNLSASRPQDRQFILSSKKLLLSDSGFYLCAWSVGLVSGELFFGEGSRLTVL.

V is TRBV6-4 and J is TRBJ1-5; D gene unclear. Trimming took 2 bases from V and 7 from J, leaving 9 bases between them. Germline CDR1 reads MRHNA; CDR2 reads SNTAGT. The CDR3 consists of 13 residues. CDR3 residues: CASSDRERQPQHF. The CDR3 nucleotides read TGTGCCAGCAGTGACAGGGAACGGCAGCCCCAGCATTTT.

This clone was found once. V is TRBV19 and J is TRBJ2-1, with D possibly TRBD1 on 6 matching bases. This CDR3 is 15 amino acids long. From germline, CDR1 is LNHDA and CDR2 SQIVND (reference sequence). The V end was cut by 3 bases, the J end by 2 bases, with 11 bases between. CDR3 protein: CASSIRWGPYNEQFF. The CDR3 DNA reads TGTGCCAGTAGTATCCGGTGGGGGCCCTACAATGAGCAGTTCTTC.

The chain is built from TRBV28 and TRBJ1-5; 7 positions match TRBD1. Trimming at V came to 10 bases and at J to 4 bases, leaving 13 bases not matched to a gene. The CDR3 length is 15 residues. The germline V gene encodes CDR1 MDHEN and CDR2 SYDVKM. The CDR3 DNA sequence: TGTGCCACAGAAGGGAAGACAGGGTGGAATCAGCCCCAGCATTTT. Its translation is CATEGKTGWNQPQHF.

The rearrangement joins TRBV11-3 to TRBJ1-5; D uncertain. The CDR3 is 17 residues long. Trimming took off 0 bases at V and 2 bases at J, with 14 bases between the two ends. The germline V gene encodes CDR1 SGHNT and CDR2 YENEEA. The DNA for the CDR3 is TGTGCCAGCAGCTTAGATAGGGTGAAGACCGGCAATCAGCCCCAGCATTTT. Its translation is CASSLDRVKTGNQPQHF.

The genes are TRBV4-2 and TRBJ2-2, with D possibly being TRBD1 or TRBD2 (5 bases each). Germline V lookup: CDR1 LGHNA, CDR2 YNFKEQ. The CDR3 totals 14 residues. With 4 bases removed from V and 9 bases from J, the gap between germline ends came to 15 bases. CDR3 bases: TGTGCCAGCAGCCCGGACTTAGGGGCCAGGGAGCTGTTTTTT. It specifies CASSPDLGARELFF.

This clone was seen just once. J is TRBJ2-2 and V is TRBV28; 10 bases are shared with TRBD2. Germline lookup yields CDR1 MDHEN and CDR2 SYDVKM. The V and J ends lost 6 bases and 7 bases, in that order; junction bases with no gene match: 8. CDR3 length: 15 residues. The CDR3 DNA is TGTGCCAGCAGCCCTACTAGCGGGATCAGCGGGGAGCTGTTTTTT. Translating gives CASSPTSGISGELFF.

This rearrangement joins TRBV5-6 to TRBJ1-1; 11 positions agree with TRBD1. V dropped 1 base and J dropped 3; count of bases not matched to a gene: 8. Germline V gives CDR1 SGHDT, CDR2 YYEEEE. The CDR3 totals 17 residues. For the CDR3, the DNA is TGTGCCAGCAGCTTGCCCGGGACAGGGGGTTGGGACACTGAAGCTTTCTTT. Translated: CASSLPGTGGWDTEAFF.

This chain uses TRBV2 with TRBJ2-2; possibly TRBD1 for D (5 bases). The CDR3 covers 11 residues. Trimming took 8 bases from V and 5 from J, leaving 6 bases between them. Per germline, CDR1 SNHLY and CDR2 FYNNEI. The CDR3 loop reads CASHRTGELFF. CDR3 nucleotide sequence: TGTGCCAGCCACAGGACCGGGGAGCTGTTTTTT.

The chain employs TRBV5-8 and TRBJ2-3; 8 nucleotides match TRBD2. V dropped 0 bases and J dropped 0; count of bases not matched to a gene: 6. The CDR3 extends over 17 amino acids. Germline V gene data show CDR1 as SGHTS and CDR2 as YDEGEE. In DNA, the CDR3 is TGTGCCAGCAGCTTGGGCACTAGCGGAGCTAGCACAGATACGCAGTATTTT. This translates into CASSLGTSGASTDTQYF.

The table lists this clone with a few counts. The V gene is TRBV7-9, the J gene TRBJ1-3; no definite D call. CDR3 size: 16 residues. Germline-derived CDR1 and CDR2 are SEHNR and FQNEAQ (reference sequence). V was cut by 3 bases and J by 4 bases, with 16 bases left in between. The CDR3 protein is CASSLFVGSQGNTIYF. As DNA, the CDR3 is TGTGCCAGCAGCTTGTTCGTAGGCAGCCAAGGAAACACCATATATTTT.

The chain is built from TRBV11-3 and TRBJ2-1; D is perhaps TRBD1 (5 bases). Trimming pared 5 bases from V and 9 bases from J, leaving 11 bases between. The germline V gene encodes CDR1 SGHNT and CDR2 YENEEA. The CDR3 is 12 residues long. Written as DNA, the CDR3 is TGTGCCAGCAGCATCGACAGAAGTGAGCAGTTCTTC. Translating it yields CASSIDRSEQFF.